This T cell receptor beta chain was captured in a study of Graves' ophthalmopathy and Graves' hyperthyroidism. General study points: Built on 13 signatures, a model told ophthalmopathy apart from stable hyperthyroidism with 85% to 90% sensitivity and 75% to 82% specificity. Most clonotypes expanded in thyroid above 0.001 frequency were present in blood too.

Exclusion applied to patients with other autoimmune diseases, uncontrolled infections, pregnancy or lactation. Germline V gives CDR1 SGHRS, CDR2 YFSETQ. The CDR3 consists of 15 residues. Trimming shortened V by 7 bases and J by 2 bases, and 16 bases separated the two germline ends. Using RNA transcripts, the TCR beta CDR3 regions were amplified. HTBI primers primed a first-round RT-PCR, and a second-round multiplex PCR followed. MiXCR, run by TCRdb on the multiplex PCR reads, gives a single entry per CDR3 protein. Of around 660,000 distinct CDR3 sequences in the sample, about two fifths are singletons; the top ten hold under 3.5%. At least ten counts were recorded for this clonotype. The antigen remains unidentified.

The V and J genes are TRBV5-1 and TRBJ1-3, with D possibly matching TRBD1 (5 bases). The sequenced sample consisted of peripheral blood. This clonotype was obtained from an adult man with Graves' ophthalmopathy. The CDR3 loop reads CASHTGEVAGNTIYF. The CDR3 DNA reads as TGCGCCAGCCACACGGGGGAGGTGGCTGGAAACACCATATATTTT.